Listed below are T cell receptor beta chains from one sample, sequenced in a study of T cell clonotyping in hematopoietic cell transplantation. TCRdb keeps only in-frame clones here, not all; method: immunoSEQ multiplex PCR. The data hold 10,000 to 11,000 clones, with around 90% observed a single time. Sequences were derived from PBMCs, sampled 180 days after allogeneic stem cell transplant. These receptors all stem from a male patient in his sixties or seventies who had an allogeneic stem cell transplant from an unrelated donor, so the T cells may come from the graft donor. Some clones in this sample may be carry-over from other donors' samples. Both conserved end residues are part of each CDR3. The D gene is left open where the match is weak. For some rows the clone size is stated as once, few or many, or as a class when expanded; others skip it.

d_gene	v_gene	j_gene	abundance	CDR3nt	CDR3aa
NA	TRBV5-1	TRBJ1-4	once	TGCGCCAGCAGCTTGGACCCTCGGGTCACAACTAATGAAAAACTGTTTTTT	CASSLDPRVTTNEKLFF
NA	TRBV11-2	TRBJ2-1	NA	TGTGCCAGCAGCTTTGGTCGATACAATGAGCAGTTCTTC	CASSFGRYNEQFF
TRBD2	TRBV4-3	TRBJ2-7	NA	TGCGCCAGCAGCCAAGAATACCTTAGCGGGACCTACGAGCAGTACTTC	CASSQEYLSGTYEQYF
NA	TRBV27	TRBJ1-5	NA	TGTGCCAGCAGTCCCCAGGGGCCTTATAGGGGACAGCCCCAGCATTTT	CASSPQGPYRGQPQHF
TRBD1	TRBV6-1	TRBJ2-7	NA	TGTGCCAGCAGTAGGGACAGGGCGGCCTACGAGCAGTACTTC	CASSRDRAAYEQYF
NA	TRBV6-5	TRBJ1-6	NA	TGTGCCAGCAGTTATACCCATGCATCTTCACCCCTCCACTTT	CASSYTHASSPLHF
TRBD2	TRBV7-9	TRBJ2-3	NA	TGTGCCAGCAGCCTTGTCCTAGCGGGAGACACAGATACGCAGTATTTT	CASSLVLAGDTDTQYF
NA	TRBV10-3	TRBJ2-2	NA	TGTGCCATCAGCGCAACCGGGGAGCTGTTTTTT	CAISATGELFF
NA	TRBV6-1	TRBJ1-1	NA	TGTGCCAGCAGTAAGGGACAAAGCACTGAAGCTTTCTTT	CASSKGQSTEAFF
TRBD1	TRBV7-6	TRBJ1-6	NA	TGTGCCAGCAGCTTAGCCCAACCGGGACAGAATTCACCCCTCCACTTT	CASSLAQPGQNSPLHF
TRBD1	TRBV4-1	TRBJ1-1	NA	TGCGCCAGCAGCGATAGGACAGGGGCGAACACTGAAGCTTTCTTT	CASSDRTGANTEAFF
NA	TRBV28	TRBJ1-5	NA	TGTGCCAGCACCCCTCTGGATAGCGGTTTGTGGAATCAGCCCCAGCATTTT	CASTPLDSGLWNQPQHF
TRBD1	TRBV7-6	TRBJ1-4	NA	TGTGCCAGCAGCTCTATTCGGGTACAGGGGATTTCAACTAATGAAAAACTGTTTTTT	CASSSIRVQGISTNEKLFF
TRBD1	TRBV6-5	TRBJ2-7	NA	TGTGCCAGCAGTATGACAGGGACGAGCTCCTACGAGCAGTACTTC	CASSMTGTSSYEQYF
TRBD1	TRBV4-3	TRBJ1-4	NA	TGCGCCAGCAGCCAGGGGACAGGGAGGGGGTGGGAAAAACTGTTTTTT	CASSQGTGRGWEKLFF
TRBD1	TRBV19	TRBJ1-5	NA	TGTGCCAGTAGTATCCCTGGGACAGACGATCAGCCCCAGCATTTT	CASSIPGTDDQPQHF
NA	TRBV2	TRBJ2-4	NA	TGTGCCAGCAGTGAAGAAGCCAAAAACATTCAGTACTTC	CASSEEAKNIQYF
NA	TRBV9	TRBJ2-2	medium-sized	TGTGCCAGCAGCGCGATGGGGGGGGCCGGCACCGGGGAGCTGTTTTTT	CASSAMGGAGTGELFF
TRBD1	TRBV25-1	TRBJ2-7	NA	TGTGCCAGCAGTGGACAGGGGGCTGGCGAGCAGTACTTC	CASSGQGAGEQYF
NA	TRBV13	TRBJ1-2	NA	TGTGCCAGCAGCTCTGGACGGAAGGGCTACACCTTC	CASSSGRKGYTF
NA	TRBV2	TRBJ2-7	NA	TGTGCCAGCAGTGGCCGGATAAGCTACGAGCAGTACTTC	CASSGRISYEQYF
NA	TRBV5-1	TRBJ1-2	NA	TGCGCCAGCAGCTTGGACAGGGAAAACTATGGCTACACCTTC	CASSLDRENYGYTF
NA	TRBV7-9	TRBJ2-2	NA	NA	CASSFRAGLNTGELFF
NA	TRBV5-1	TRBJ1-6	NA	TGCGCCAGCAGCTTGGATGTAGCAGGGGTGTCACCCCTCCACTTT	CASSLDVAGVSPLHF
TRBD1	TRBV6-5	TRBJ1-3	NA	TGTGCCAGCAGTCTACAGGGGGCAACTGGAAACACCATATATTTT	CASSLQGATGNTIYF
NA	TRBV9	TRBJ2-7	NA	TGTGCCAGCAGCGTAGGGACAAGCACCCACTACGAGCAGTACTTC	CASSVGTSTHYEQYF
TRBD2	TRBV5-6	TRBJ2-3	few	TGTGCCAGCAGCTCCTATAGCGGGGCCAGGGGAGATACGCAGTATTTT	CASSSYSGARGDTQYF
TRBD1	TRBV7-7	TRBJ1-4	NA	TGTGCTAGCAGCCTAAACCCGACAGGGAACGAAAAACTGTTTTTT	CASSLNPTGNEKLFF
NA	TRBV7-6	TRBJ1-6	NA	TGTGCCAGCAGCTTAGACGGGGGGAGAAATTCACCCCTCCACTTT	CASSLDGGRNSPLHF
TRBD1	TRBV6-5	TRBJ2-7	once	TGTGCCAGCAGTTACGACAGGGGCTACGAGCAGTACTTC	CASSYDRGYEQYF
NA	TRBV2	TRBJ2-4	once	TGTGCCAGCAGGGTCGGGGGCTACGGCCAGTACTTC	CASRVGGYGQYF
NA	TRBV5-1	TRBJ2-7	NA	TGCGCCAGCAGCTTGGATGTTGGCAGTACCTACGAGCAGTACTTC	CASSLDVGSTYEQYF
TRBD1	TRBV6-6	TRBJ2-5	NA	TGTGCCAGCAGTGTGGGACAGTTGGAGACCCAGTACTTC	CASSVGQLETQYF
TRBD2	TRBV5-6	TRBJ2-7	NA	TGTGCCAGCAGCCAAGGGACTAGCGGGCCCTACGAGCAGTACTTC	CASSQGTSGPYEQYF
NA	TRBV29-1	TRBJ1-2	NA	TGCAGCGTCGCCGACGGCTACACCTTC	CSVADGYTF
NA	TRBV29-1	TRBJ1-4	NA	TGCAGCGTTGGTCCAGGGACGCGAGAAAAACTGTTTTTT	CSVGPGTREKLFF
TRBD1	TRBV29-1	TRBJ2-7	NA	TGCAGCGGTGGGGACAGGGGAACCACCTCCTACGAGCAGTACTTC	CSGGDRGTTSYEQYF
TRBD1	TRBV2	TRBJ1-5	NA	TGTGCCAGCAGTCCCGGACAGGGAAAGGGCAATCAGCCCCAGCATTTT	CASSPGQGKGNQPQHF